Listed here are 8 T cell receptor beta chains from one sample, sequenced in a study of blood T cells in healthy people across ages. It was with a sample-barcoded 5' primer and a J-beta primer mix that a second PCR of roughly 7 to 12 cycles was run. Each CDR3 protein is one row after TCRdb ran MiXCR on the 5' RACE reads. In the table there are some 1.4 million distinct CDR3 sequences, roughly 40% of which are singletons. Sequencing was carried out using blood. The receptor set was obtained from a young woman in good health.

The chain joins TRBV2 to TRBJ2-3; 9 bases are a match to TRBD2. V gave up 10 bases and J gave up 1 base; unmatched junction bases: 9. The CDR3 has 15 residues. Germline V gene lookup returns CDR1 SNHLY and CDR2 FYNNEI. For the CDR3, the DNA is TGTGCCACCGCCCCAGCGGGGGGACGCACAGATACGCAGTATTTT. Translation: CATAPAGGRTDTQYF.

This clonotype was picked up a small number of times. This chain links TRBV20-1 with TRBJ2-5, with 14 bases lining up with TRBD2. The closer fit of TRBJ2-7 to the DNA end suggests the J call may be wrong. CDR1 and CDR2 from the germline V gene are DFQATT and SNEGSKA (reference sequence). The CDR3 is 16 residues long. The CDR3 DNA is TGCAGTGCTAGAGGGTTGGGACTAGCGGGAGTCTACGAGCAGTACTTC. Encoded protein: CSARGLGLAGVYEQYF.

This clonotype has a handful of counts. V usage is TRBV5-5 and J usage is TRBJ2-5; the match to TRBD2 covers 14 bases. Looked up from germline, CDR1 is SGHKS and CDR2 is YYEKEE (reference sequence). The CDR3 runs 17 residues. J was trimmed by 1 base and V by 5 bases; bases with no gene match: 7. The CDR3 protein is CASSSGTSGGIQETQYF. The CDR3 nucleotides read TGTGCCAGCAGTTCTGGGACTAGCGGGGGAATCCAAGAGACCCAGTACTTC.

The chain is built from TRBV20-1 and TRBJ2-1, with D unclear. CDR3 length: 15 residues. CDR1 DFQATT and CDR2 SNEGSKA come from the germline V gene (reference sequence). With 6 bases removed from V and 2 bases from J, the gap between germline ends came to 17 bases. The CDR3 bases are TGCAGTGCCCAACTACCCGTTCCAGCCTACAATGAGCAGTTCTTC. Protein: CSAQLPVPAYNEQFF.

This chain uses TRBV5-1 with TRBJ2-1; 15 bases line up with TRBD2. The CDR3 has 18 residues. V lost 1 base to trimming and J lost 4 bases; unmatched junction nucleotides: 6. Looked up from germline, CDR1 is SGHRS and CDR2 is YFSETQ. This CDR3 reads CASSLLGLAGGWYNEQFF. The CDR3 DNA reads TGCGCCAGCAGCTTGTTGGGACTAGCGGGGGGATGGTACAATGAGCAGTTCTTC.

This clonotype appeared a few times. The chain combines TRBV12-3 or TRBV12-4 with TRBJ2-7; D remains unclear. Trimming stripped 3 bases from V and 10 bases from J, with 13 bases between. CDR3 length: 12 residues. The DNA of the CDR3 is TGTGCCAGCAGTTTGGTCTACGCGTCCCAGTACTTC. The encoded protein is CASSLVYASQYF.

This clonotype has a single count. The chain links TRBV20-1 to TRBJ2-1; TRBD2 aligns across 13 bases. This CDR3 contains 19 residues. Germline V gene data show CDR1 as DFQATT and CDR2 as SNEGSKA (reference sequence). With 3 bases clipped from V and 4 bases from J, the junction kept 15 bases outside the gene matches. CDR3 amino acids: CSASSSGTSGKANYNEQFF. As DNA, the CDR3 is TGCAGTGCTAGTTCCTCCGGGACTAGCGGGAAAGCTAATTACAATGAGCAGTTCTTC.

The V gene is TRBV3-1, the J gene TRBJ1-4; 8 bases match TRBD1. Germline loops: CDR1 LGHDT, CDR2 YNNKEL (reference sequence). This CDR3 comprises 18 residues. Trimming at V came to 4 bases and at J to 0 bases, leaving 10 bases not matched to a gene. In DNA, the CDR3 is TGTGCCAGCAGCCGGAGGACAGGGAGGCTGGCAACTAATGAAAAACTGTTTTTT. Its translation is CASSRRTGRLATNEKLFF.